A single sample is the source of the 5 T cell receptor beta chains below, sequenced in a study of cytomegalovirus exposure and HLA in healthy donors. The repertoire was sequenced with immunoSEQ multiplex PCR; TCRdb's copy has only in-frame clones and lacks some. This sample has over 200,000 clones, with approximately 82% found just once. The sequencing input was PBMCs. The receptors come from a woman aged 18-35 years in good health and CMV-seronegative.

The sample holds one count of this clone. This chain links TRBV9 with TRBJ2-2; TRBD1 might be the D (7 bases). The CDR3 is made up of 15 amino acids. Germline lookup yields CDR1 SGDLS and CDR2 YYNGEE. Trimming shortened V by 0 bases and J by 6 bases, and 12 bases separated the two germline ends. CDR3 sequence (DNA): TGTGCCAGCAGCGTAGGCCCAGGGGGGCCCGGGGAGCTGTTTTTT. Its protein product is CASSVGPGGPGELFF.

The rearrangement uses TRBV19 and TRBJ1-5; D is ambiguous. The germline V gene encodes CDR1 LNHDA and CDR2 SQIVND (reference sequence). The CDR3 runs to 15 residues. V shed 3 bases and J shed 0 bases, with 9 bases lying between them. CDR3 protein: CASSIQVGSNQPQHF. CDR3 nucleotide sequence: TGTGCCAGTAGTATTCAGGTCGGTAGCAATCAGCCCCAGCATTTT.

The chain combines TRBV11-2 with TRBJ2-1, with 9 bases aligning to TRBD1. Germline CDR1 and CDR2: SGHAT and FQNNGV. The length of the CDR3 is 15 residues. J lost 6 bases, V lost 1 base, and 4 bases had no gene match. CDR3 coding DNA: TGTGCCAGCAGCTTAGGGGGGGACAGGGTCAATGAGCAGTTCTTC. It codes for CASSLGGDRVNEQFF.

J is TRBJ2-7 and V is TRBV27; 9 bases line up with TRBD1. V lost 6 bases and J lost 3; bases outside the gene matches: 6. This CDR3 region has 14 residues. Germline V CDR1 and CDR2: MNHEY, SMNVEV (reference sequence). Here the CDR3 DNA reads TGTGCCAGCAGCCGGACAGGGGTCGTCTACGAGCAGTACTTC. It translates to CASSRTGVVYEQYF.

This clone came up a few times. The chain joins TRBV29-1 to TRBJ1-2; 7 nucleotides agree with TRBD1. V lost 8 bases, J lost 6 bases, and 3 bases stayed unmatched. The germline CDR1 and CDR2 sequences are SQVTM and ANQGSEA. CDR3 length equals 10 residues. CDR3 coding DNA: TGCAGCCATGACAGGGATGGCTACACCTTC. It encodes CSHDRDGYTF.